These T cell receptor beta chains were read from a single sample in a study of response to subunit inactivated influenza vaccine. TCRdb analysed the RT-PCR reads with MiXCR anew, one entry per CDR3 protein. The sample consists of under 850,000 distinct CDR3 sequences, about 18% of them appearing once. The specimen comprised PBMCs from blood, sampled roughly 5 days after vaccination. These receptors were taken from a man aged 45-65 years who received an inactivated influenza vaccine. CDR3s include the opening cysteine and the closing phenylalanine or tryptophan. D genes are given only for firm matches. Clone size, where shown, is once, few, many, or a class for clones that have expanded.

J | D | V | size | CDR3 | DNA
TRBJ2-3 | TRBD1 | TRBV28 | few | CASSSLDRFSSTDTQYF | TGTGCCAGCAGTTCCCTGGACAGGTTTTCTAGCACAGATACGCAGTATTTT
TRBJ2-1 | NA | TRBV6-5 | NA | CASSSDGYSRNEQFF | TGTGCCAGCAGTTCTGACGGATACTCTAGGAATGAGCAGTTCTTC
TRBJ2-3 | TRBD1 | TRBV7-2 | few | CASSPSGTGEYNTQYF | TGTGCCAGCAGCCCCTCCGGGACAGGGGAGTATAATACGCAGTATTTT
TRBJ1-5 | NA | TRBV20-1 | few | CSAVPEGNQPQHF | TGCAGTGCTGTGCCGGAGGGCAATCAGCCCCAGCATTTT
TRBJ2-6 | TRBD1 | TRBV4-2 | few | CASSQVTGISGANVLTF | TGTGCCAGCAGCCAAGTGACAGGGATCTCTGGGGCCAACGTCCTGACTTTC
TRBJ2-1 | TRBD1 | TRBV29-1 | many | CSAGGDRGRNEQFF | TGCAGCGCAGGGGGGGACAGGGGGCGCAATGAGCAGTTCTTC
TRBJ1-1 | NA | TRBV14 | few | CASSQGGVINTEAFF | TGTGCCAGCAGCCAAGGTGGTGTGATCAACACTGAAGCTTTCTTT
TRBJ1-4 | NA | TRBV25-1 | few | CASSDPDRRATNEKLFF | TGTGCCAGCAGTGACCCTGACAGACGTGCAACTAATGAAAAACTGTTTTTT
TRBJ2-7 | TRBD1 | TRBV3-1 | NA | CASSLLRDSREQYF | TGTGCCAGCAGCCTACTACGGGACAGTCGCGAGCAGTACTTC
TRBJ1-3 | NA | TRBV7-2 | few | CASSPDGTGNTIYF | TGTGCCAGCAGCCCGGACGGAACTGGAAACACCATATATTTT
TRBJ2-3 | TRBD2 | TRBV6-2/TRBV6-3 | few | CASSYSWREGTDTQYF | TGTGCCAGCAGTTACTCGTGGCGGGAGGGCACAGATACGCAGTATTTT
TRBJ2-3 | NA | TRBV12-3/TRBV12-4 | once | CASSVPPIGRGQYF | TGTGCCAGCAGTGTGCCTCCTATTGGACGGGGGCAGTATTTT
TRBJ1-2 | NA | TRBV7-9 | few | CASSLERQTIKNYGYTF | TGTGCCAGCAGCTTAGAGAGGCAGACGATCAAAAACTATGGCTACACCTTC
TRBJ2-7 | NA | TRBV20-1 | many | CSARHRHEQYF | TGCAGTGCTAGACACCGCCACGAGCAGTACTTC
TRBJ2-3 | NA | TRBV7-9 | few | CASSFPLRGYTDTQYF | TGTGCCAGCAGCTTCCCCCTTAGGGGGTACACAGATACGCAGTATTTT
TRBJ2-3 | NA | TRBV6-1 | NA | CASSRDWGTDTQYF | TGTGCCAGCAGCCGGGACTGGGGCACAGATACGCAGTATTTT
TRBJ2-3 | TRBD2 | TRBV20-1 | few | CSARGLAGDLTDTQYF | TGCAGTGCTAGAGGACTAGCGGGGGACCTCACAGATACGCAGTATTTT
TRBJ2-1 | NA | TRBV6-6 | few | CASRSEMDRQQFF | TGTGCCAGCAGGAGCGAGATGGACCGGCAGCAGTTCTTC
TRBJ2-7 | NA | TRBV6-1 | once | CASSDSNEQYF | TGTGCCAGCAGTGATTCCAACGAGCAGTACTTC
TRBJ2-7 | TRBD1 | TRBV7-2 | NA | CASSLRGIPGQGSYEQYF | TGTGCCAGCAGCTTAAGAGGGATTCCGGGACAGGGGTCCTACGAGCAGTACTTC
TRBJ2-5 | NA | TRBV4-2 | NA | CASSQGLALQETQYF | TGTGCCAGCAGCCAAGGGCTAGCGCTCCAAGAGACCCAGTACTTC
TRBJ2-1 | NA | TRBV28 | NA | CASSARTGFEQFF | TGTGCCAGCAGTGCCCGCACGGGGTTTGAGCAGTTCTTC
TRBJ2-2 | TRBD1 | TRBV12-3/TRBV12-4 | few | CASRWTGARTGELFF | TGTGCCAGCAGGTGGACAGGGGCGAGAACCGGGGAGCTGTTTTTT
TRBJ2-1 | NA | TRBV15 | NA | CATSRARGGEQFF | TGTGCCACCAGCAGGGCGAGGGGCGGTGAGCAGTTCTTC
TRBJ2-7 | NA | TRBV3-1 | NA | CASSPAGTVYEQYF | TGTGCCAGCAGTCCAGCCGGGACGGTCTACGAGCAGTACTTC
TRBJ2-7 | NA | TRBV7-2 | few | CASSLGGFFYEQYF | TGTGCCAGCAGCTTAGGGGGGTTTTTCTACGAGCAGTACTTC
TRBJ2-2 | NA | TRBV3-1 | few | CASSQYHGELFF | TGTGCCAGCAGCCAATATCACGGGGAGCTGTTTTTT
TRBJ1-1 | NA | TRBV6-4 | NA | CASSDSRVQEAFF | TGTGCCAGCAGTGACTCGAGAGTTCAGGAAGCTTTCTTT
TRBJ2-7 | NA | TRBV20-1 | NA | CSANQGLSYEQYF | TGCAGTGCCAATCAGGGGCTCTCCTACGAGCAGTACTTC
TRBJ2-7 | TRBD2 | TRBV11-2 | NA | CASGDLASGYYEQYF | TGTGCCAGCGGGGACTTGGCTAGCGGTTACTACGAGCAGTACTTC
TRBJ2-1 | TRBD1 | TRBV7-2 | NA | CASSIRQGSNLNEQFF | TGTGCCAGCAGCATAAGACAGGGAAGTAACCTCAATGAGCAGTTCTTC
TRBJ2-7 | TRBD1 | TRBV30 | NA | CALQIRDRVYEQYF | TGTGCCTTGCAAATCCGGGACAGGGTCTACGAGCAGTACTTC
TRBJ1-5 | NA | TRBV20-1 | few | CSARESGPYSNQPQHF | TGCAGTGCTAGAGAGTCAGGCCCCTATAGCAATCAGCCCCAGCATTTT
TRBJ2-1 | TRBD1 | TRBV10-3 | few | CAMESGTENEQFF | TGTGCCATGGAATCCGGGACAGAAAATGAGCAGTTCTTC
TRBJ2-3 | NA | TRBV7-6 | NA | CDSSYTGTRFRDTQYF | TGTGACAGCAGTTACACCGGGACAAGGTTTAGGGATACGCAGTATTTT
TRBJ2-2 | NA | TRBV5-5 | few | CASRGAAGTGELFF | TGTGCCAGCAGGGGTGCGGCGGGCACCGGGGAGCTGTTTTTT
TRBJ2-1 | NA | TRBV5-1 | many | CASSESYNEQFF | TGCGCCAGCAGCGAATCCTACAATGAGCAGTTCTTC
TRBJ2-7 | NA | TRBV12-3/TRBV12-4 | few | CASSFSWSSYEQYF | TGTGCCAGCAGTTTTTCGTGGAGCTCCTACGAGCAGTACTTC
TRBJ2-7 | TRBD1 | TRBV12-3/TRBV12-4 | once | CASSFYSSRTGGYEQYF | TGTGCCAGCAGTTTTTATTCCTCACGGACAGGGGGCTACGAGCAGTACTTC
TRBJ2-1 | TRBD2 | TRBV20-1 | few | CSAPLGAGGNEQFF | TGCAGTGCTCCCCTGGGAGCGGGGGGAAATGAGCAGTTCTTC
TRBJ2-1 | NA | TRBV10-3 | NA | CAISESGNPTGEQFF | TGTGCCATCAGTGAATCGGGGAACCCTACGGGTGAGCAGTTCTTC
TRBJ1-5 | NA | TRBV12-3/TRBV12-4 | many | CASSLFDSSNQPQHF | TGTGCCAGCAGTTTATTTGACAGCAGCAATCAGCCCCAGCATTTT
TRBJ2-1 | TRBD2 | TRBV20-1 | few | CSALAGDYSYNEQFF | TGCAGTGCTTTAGCGGGAGATTACTCCTACAATGAGCAGTTCTTC
TRBJ1-2 | NA | TRBV5-1 | many | CASSLDAGNYGYTF | TGCGCCAGCAGCTTGGATGCAGGGAACTATGGCTACACCTTC
TRBJ1-5 | TRBD1 | TRBV6-2/TRBV6-3 | many | CATARGVGNQPQHF | TGTGCCACCGCCAGGGGGGTAGGCAATCAGCCCCAGCATTTT
TRBJ2-5 | NA | TRBV29-1 | few | CSALGRPLGTQYF | TGCAGCGCACTGGGGCGTCCCCTTGGGACCCAGTACTTC
TRBJ1-2 | NA | TRBV7-2 | NA | CASSLVPGSNYGYTF | TGTGCCAGCAGCTTAGTCCCAGGATCTAACTATGGCTACACCTTC
TRBJ2-5 | NA | TRBV7-8 | few | CASSLRQEETQYF | TGTGCCAGCAGCTTACGGCAGGAAGAGACCCAGTACTTC
TRBJ2-7 | TRBD2 | TRBV12-3/TRBV12-4 | few | CASSLLAGVNEQYF | TGTGCCAGCAGTTTACTAGCGGGAGTAAACGAGCAGTACTTC
TRBJ1-2 | NA | TRBV20-1 | many | CSARDQVGYGYTF | TGCAGTGCTAGAGATCAGGTCGGCTATGGCTACACCTTC